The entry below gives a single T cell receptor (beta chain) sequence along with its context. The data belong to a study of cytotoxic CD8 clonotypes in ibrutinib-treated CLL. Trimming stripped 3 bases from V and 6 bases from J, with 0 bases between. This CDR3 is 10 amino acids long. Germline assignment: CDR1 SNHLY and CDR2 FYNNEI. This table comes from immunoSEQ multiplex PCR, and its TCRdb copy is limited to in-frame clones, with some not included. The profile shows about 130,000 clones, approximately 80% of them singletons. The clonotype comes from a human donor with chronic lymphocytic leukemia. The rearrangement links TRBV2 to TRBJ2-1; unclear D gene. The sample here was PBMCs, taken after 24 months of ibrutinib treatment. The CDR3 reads CASSDNEQFF. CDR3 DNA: TGTGCCAGCAGTGACAATGAGCAGTTCTTC.